A selection of T cell receptor beta chains follows, all from one sample in a study of Graves' ophthalmopathy and Graves' hyperthyroidism. TCRdb independently ran MiXCR on the multiplex PCR reads; one entry per CDR3 protein. The sample carries approximately 700,000 distinct CDR3 sequences, approximately 40% recorded once. Sequencing was performed on peripheral blood. The receptors derive from an adult man with Graves' ophthalmopathy. The CDR3 runs from the conserved cysteine through the conserved F or W. D genes are given only for firm matches. For some rows the clone size is stated as once, few or many, or as a class when expanded; others skip it.

d_call clone_size j_call v_call cdr3_aa cdr3_nt
- many TRBJ2-7 TRBV24-1 CATSAGSYEQYF TGTGCCACCAGTGCAGGCAGCTACGAGCAGTACTTC
TRBD1 - TRBJ2-2 TRBV20-1 CSALQGVIGELFF TGCAGTGCTTTACAGGGGGTTATCGGGGAGCTGTTTTTT
TRBD1 - TRBJ2-2 TRBV7-9 CASRWDRGAGELFF TGTGCCAGCAGATGGGACAGGGGAGCCGGGGAGCTGTTTTTT
- many TRBJ2-7 TRBV2 CASSARTASSYEQYF TGTGCCAGCAGCGCTAGGACGGCGAGCTCCTACGAGCAGTACTTC
- - TRBJ2-2 TRBV19 CASMVRGRGPGELFF TGTGCCAGTATGGTCCGGGGGCGCGGGCCCGGGGAGCTGTTTTTT
- - TRBJ2-7 TRBV20-1 CSASDKGWEQYF TGCAGTGCGAGCGACAAAGGGTGGGAGCAGTACTTC
- many TRBJ2-5 TRBV2 CASNPSRAAGGKTQYF TGTGCCAGCAACCCGTCCAGGGCCGCCGGAGGGAAGACCCAGTACTTC
TRBD2 - TRBJ2-1 TRBV29-1 CSVEGLAGLNNEQFF TGCAGCGTTGAAGGTCTAGCGGGGCTAAACAATGAGCAGTTCTTC
- few TRBJ1-4 TRBV12-3/TRBV12-4 CASSRLGATNEKLFF TGTGCCAGCAGTCGCCTGGGGGCAACTAATGAAAAACTGTTTTTT
- many TRBJ2-5 TRBV7-9 CASTKKEETQYF TGTGCCAGCACCAAAAAGGAAGAGACCCAGTACTTC
TRBD1 - TRBJ1-5 TRBV9 CASSMEGARETQHF TGTGCCAGCAGCATGGAGGGGGCTAGGGAGACCCAGCATTTT
TRBD1 - TRBJ1-1 TRBV29-1 CSADRGFEAFF TGCAGCGCGGACAGGGGTTTTGAAGCTTTCTTT
TRBD1 - TRBJ2-6 TRBV2 CASSPTGGGNVLTF TGTGCCAGCAGCCCGACAGGGGGGGGGAACGTCCTGACTTTC
- - TRBJ1-1 TRBV7-8 CASSPSRSARGTEAFF TGTGCCAGCAGTCCATCCCGAAGCGCGCGGGGGACTGAAGCTTTCTTT
- many TRBJ1-5 TRBV2 CASSEGTYSNQPQHF TGTGCCAGCAGTGAAGGCACCTATAGCAATCAGCCCCAGCATTTT
- - TRBJ2-2 TRBV25-1 CASSEARDRRSGELFF TGTGCCAGCAGTGAAGCAAGGGACCGGAGGTCCGGGGAGCTGTTTTTT
- - TRBJ1-5 TRBV7-2 CASSLIWGMGSNQPQHF TGTGCCAGCAGCTTGATTTGGGGGATGGGAAGCAATCAGCCCCAGCATTTT
- many TRBJ2-7 TRBV14 CASSQDLAKAYEQYF TGTGCCAGCAGCCAAGATTTGGCAAAGGCCTACGAGCAGTACTTC
TRBD1 many TRBJ1-5 TRBV2 CASRWDRNQPQHF TGTGCCAGCAGATGGGACAGGAATCAGCCCCAGCATTTT
- - TRBJ1-2 TRBV2 CASSEDKNYGYTF TGTGCCAGCAGTGAGGACAAGAATTATGGCTACACCTTC
TRBD2 - TRBJ2-2 TRBV2 CANSGRASLGPGELFF TGTGCCAACAGCGGGAGGGCCAGTCTCGGACCCGGGGAGCTGTTTTTT
- - TRBJ1-4 TRBV6-4 CANPTCTNEKLFF TGTGCCAACCCGACTTGCACTAATGAAAAACTGTTTTTT
- - TRBJ2-7 TRBV10-1 CASPRGREQYF TGCGCCAGCCCCCGGGGTCGGGAGCAGTACTTC
TRBD2 many TRBJ2-2 TRBV25-1 CASSPLGVAGASNTGELFF TGTGCCAGCAGTCCCCTAGGGGTAGCGGGGGCCTCGAACACCGGGGAGCTGTTTTTT
- few TRBJ2-2 TRBV29-1 CSVGSTGELFF TGCAGCGTTGGATCCACCGGGGAGCTGTTTTTT
- - TRBJ1-2 TRBV7-9 CASSLVRAGYYGYTF TGTGCCAGCAGCTTAGTTCGTGCAGGGTACTATGGCTACACCTTC
TRBD1 once TRBJ2-3 TRBV29-1 CSGGAGQGITDTQYF TGCAGCGGAGGAGCGGGACAGGGGATAACAGATACGCAGTATTTT
TRBD1 few TRBJ1-2 TRBV7-9 CASSMEGGPVYYGYTF TGTGCCAGCAGCATGGAAGGGGGCCCAGTCTACTATGGCTACACCTTC
- many TRBJ2-7 TRBV7-9 CASSLDTYEQYF TGTGCCAGCAGCTTAGACACCTACGAGCAGTACTTC
TRBD1 few TRBJ2-5 TRBV7-8 CASSSLMVGQETLQETQYF TGTGCCAGCAGCTCATTAATGGTGGGACAGGAGACTTTGCAAGAGACCCAGTACTTC
TRBD1 - TRBJ1-5 TRBV25-1 CASRWTGEQPQHF TGTGCCAGCAGGTGGACAGGGGAACAGCCCCAGCATTTT
TRBD1 - TRBJ1-4 TRBV20-1 CSASWDRGREKLFF TGCAGTGCTAGTTGGGACAGGGGGCGGGAAAAACTGTTTTTT
- - TRBJ1-3 TRBV7-9 CASSPDRRNTIYF TGTGCCAGCAGCCCGGACAGACGAAACACCATATATTTT
- - TRBJ2-2 TRBV7-6 CASSARATNTGELFF TGTGCCAGCTCAGCCCGGGCCACGAACACCGGGGAGCTGTTTTTT
TRBD1 many TRBJ2-5 TRBV2 CASKLRDREETQYF TGTGCCAGCAAACTTAGGGACAGGGAAGAGACCCAGTACTTC
TRBD2 few TRBJ2-2 TRBV7-2 CASSLEAGARTGELFF TGTGCCAGCAGCTTAGAAGCGGGAGCTCGTACCGGGGAGCTGTTTTTT
- many TRBJ1-3 TRBV2 CASSGEPGDSYGNTIYF TGTGCCAGCAGTGGGGAGCCAGGAGATTCGTATGGAAACACCATATATTTT
- few TRBJ2-2 TRBV7-9 CASSLAAGGAGELFF TGTGCCAGCAGCTTAGCCGCAGGGGGGGCGGGGGAGCTGTTTTTT
- once TRBJ2-3 TRBV10-2 CASASSEGTDTQYF TGCGCCAGCGCGTCGTCTGAGGGCACAGATACGCAGTATTTT
TRBD1 - TRBJ1-5 TRBV24-1 CASGIRTGSNRPQHF TGTGCCAGCGGGATCCGGACAGGGAGCAATCGGCCCCAGCATTTT
TRBD1 few TRBJ1-1 TRBV3-1 CASSQDPGGAFF TGTGCCAGCAGCCAAGATCCAGGGGGAGCTTTCTTT
TRBD2 few TRBJ2-7 TRBV7-6 CASSLASGRPTSYEQYF TGTGCCAGCAGCTTAGCTAGCGGGAGGCCCACCTCCTACGAGCAGTACTTC
TRBD2 - TRBJ2-5 TRBV7-9 CASSFAIAGGPLAQYF TGTGCCAGCAGCTTCGCTATAGCGGGAGGGCCCCTCGCCCAGTACTTC
TRBD2 - TRBJ2-3 TRBV7-8 CASSSGPASGVDTQYF TGTGCCAGCAGCTCAGGGCCGGCTAGCGGGGTAGATACGCAGTATTTT
- once TRBJ1-1 TRBV15 CATSRDGREESEAFF TGTGCCACCAGCAGAGACGGGCGGGAGGAGAGTGAAGCTTTCTTT
- - TRBJ1-3 TRBV28 CASSFVGAGNTIYF TGTGCCAGCAGTTTCGTAGGGGCAGGAAACACCATATATTTT
- few TRBJ1-4 TRBV5-1 CASSPETPREKLFF TGCGCCAGCAGTCCCGAAACACCTCGAGAAAAACTGTTTTTT
- few TRBJ2-2 TRBV4-3 CASSLSPSPNTGELFF TGCGCCAGCAGCCTTTCTCCCTCGCCAAACACCGGGGAGCTGTTTTTT
TRBD1 - TRBJ1-1 TRBV2 CASSPRGGDRTEAFF TGTGCCAGCAGTCCCAGGGGGGGGGACCGCACTGAAGCTTTCTTT
- - TRBJ1-4 TRBV19 CATRPGPGGNEKLFF TGTGCCACCAGGCCAGGGCCGGGAGGTAATGAAAAACTGTTTTTT
- many TRBJ2-7 TRBV9 CASSVQAVGPYEQYF TGTGCCAGCAGCGTACAGGCAGTTGGACCCTACGAGCAGTACTTC
- once TRBJ1-4 TRBV11-1 CASSLTPQGANEKLFF TGTGCCAGCAGCTTAACGCCACAGGGAGCTAATGAAAAACTGTTTTTT
- - TRBJ2-3 TRBV20-1 CSARGGAGADTQYF TGCAGTGCTAGGGGGGGAGCGGGCGCAGATACGCAGTATTTT
- few TRBJ2-2 TRBV15 CATSRELTGELFF TGTGCCACCAGCAGAGAACTTACCGGGGAGCTGTTTTTT
- few TRBJ1-1 TRBV29-1 CSVEHLGQLNTEAFF TGCAGCGTTGAACATTTGGGGCAGTTGAACACTGAAGCTTTCTTT